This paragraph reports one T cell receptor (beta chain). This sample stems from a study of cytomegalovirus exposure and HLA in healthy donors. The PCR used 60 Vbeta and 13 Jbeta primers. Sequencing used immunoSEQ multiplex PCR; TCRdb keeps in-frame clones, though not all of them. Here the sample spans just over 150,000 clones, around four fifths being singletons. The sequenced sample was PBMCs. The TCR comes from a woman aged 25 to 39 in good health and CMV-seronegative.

CDR3 bases: TGTGCCAGCAGTTTCCTAGCTGGCACAGATACGCAGTATTTT. Protein sequence: CASSFLAGTDTQYF. The chain carries TRBV28 and TRBJ2-3, with D tentatively TRBD2 (5 bases). The CDR3 is 14 amino acids. The germline V and J ends were trimmed by 3 bases and 1 base, with 8 bases remaining between them. Germline V gene sequence: CDR1 MDHEN, CDR2 SYDVKM.